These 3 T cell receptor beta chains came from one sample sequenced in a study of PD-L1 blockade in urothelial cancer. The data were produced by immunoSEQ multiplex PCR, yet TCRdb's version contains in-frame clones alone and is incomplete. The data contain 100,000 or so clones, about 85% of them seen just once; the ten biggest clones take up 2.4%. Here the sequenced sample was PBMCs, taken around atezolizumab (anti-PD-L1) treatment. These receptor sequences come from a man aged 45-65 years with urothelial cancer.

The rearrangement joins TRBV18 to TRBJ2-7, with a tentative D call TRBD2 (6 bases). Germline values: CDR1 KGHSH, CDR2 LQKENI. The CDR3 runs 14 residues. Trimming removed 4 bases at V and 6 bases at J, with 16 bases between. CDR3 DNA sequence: TGTGCCAGCTCACTGGAGGGTTCGCGACTCGAGCAGTACTTC. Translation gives CASSLEGSRLEQYF.

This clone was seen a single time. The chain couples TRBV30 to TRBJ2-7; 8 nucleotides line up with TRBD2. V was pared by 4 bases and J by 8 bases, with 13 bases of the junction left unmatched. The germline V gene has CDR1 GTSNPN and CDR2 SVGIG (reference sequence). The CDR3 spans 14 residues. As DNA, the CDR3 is TGTGCCTGGACCCGGGACGGGAGGGCCGGCAAGCAGTACTTC. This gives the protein CAWTRDGRAGKQYF.

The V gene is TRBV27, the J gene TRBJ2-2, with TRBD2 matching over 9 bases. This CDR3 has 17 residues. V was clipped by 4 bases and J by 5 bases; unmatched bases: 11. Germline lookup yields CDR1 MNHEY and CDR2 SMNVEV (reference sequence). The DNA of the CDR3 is TGTGCCAGCAGTTCGACTCCGGGCGGGAGGGGGACCGGGGAGCTGTTTTTT. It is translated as CASSSTPGGRGTGELFF.